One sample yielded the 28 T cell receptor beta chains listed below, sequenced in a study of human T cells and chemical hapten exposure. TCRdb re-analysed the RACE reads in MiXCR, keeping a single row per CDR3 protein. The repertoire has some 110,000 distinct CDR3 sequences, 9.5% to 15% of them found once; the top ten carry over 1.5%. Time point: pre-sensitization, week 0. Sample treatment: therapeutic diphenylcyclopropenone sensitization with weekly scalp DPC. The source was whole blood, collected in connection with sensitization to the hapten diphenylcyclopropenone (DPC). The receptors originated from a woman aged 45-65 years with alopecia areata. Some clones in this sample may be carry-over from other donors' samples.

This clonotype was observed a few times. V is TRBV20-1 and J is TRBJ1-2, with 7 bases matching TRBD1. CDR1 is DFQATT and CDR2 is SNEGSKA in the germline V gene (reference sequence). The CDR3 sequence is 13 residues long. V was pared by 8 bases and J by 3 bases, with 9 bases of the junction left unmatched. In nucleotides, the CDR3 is TGCAGTCCGAACAGGGGAGGGGACTATGGCTACACCTTC. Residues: CSPNRGGDYGYTF.

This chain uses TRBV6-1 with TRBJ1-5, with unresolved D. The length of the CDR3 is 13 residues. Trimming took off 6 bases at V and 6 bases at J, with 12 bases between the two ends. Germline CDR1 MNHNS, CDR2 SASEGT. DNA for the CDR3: TGTGCCAGCAGCCCCAGCGGGAGTCAGCCCCAGCATTTT. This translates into CASSPSGSQPQHF.

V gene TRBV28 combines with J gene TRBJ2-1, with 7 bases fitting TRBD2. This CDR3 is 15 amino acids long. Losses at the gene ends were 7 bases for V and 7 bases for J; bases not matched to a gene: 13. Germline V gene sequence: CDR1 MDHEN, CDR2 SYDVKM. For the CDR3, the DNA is TGTGCCAGCAATACCCCTAGCGGAGGAGCTAATGAGCAGTTCTTC. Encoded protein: CASNTPSGGANEQFF.

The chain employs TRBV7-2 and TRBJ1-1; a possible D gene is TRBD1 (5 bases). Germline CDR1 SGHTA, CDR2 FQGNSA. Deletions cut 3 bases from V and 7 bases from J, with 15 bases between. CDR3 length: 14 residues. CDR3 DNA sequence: TGTGCCAGCAGCTTTCGCAGGACAAGGAATGAAGCTTTCTTT. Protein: CASSFRRTRNEAFF.

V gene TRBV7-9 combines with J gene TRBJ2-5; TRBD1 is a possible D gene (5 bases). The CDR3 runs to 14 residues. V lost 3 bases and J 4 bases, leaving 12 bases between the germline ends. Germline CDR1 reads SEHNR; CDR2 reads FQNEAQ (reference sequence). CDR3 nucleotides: TGTGCCAGCAGCTTCTTTCAGGGTGGAGAGACCCAGTACTTC. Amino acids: CASSFFQGGETQYF.

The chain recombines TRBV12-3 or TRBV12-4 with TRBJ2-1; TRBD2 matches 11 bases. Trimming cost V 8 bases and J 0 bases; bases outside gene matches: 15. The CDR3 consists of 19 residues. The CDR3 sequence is CASDGLRLAGPPSYNEQFF. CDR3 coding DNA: TGTGCCAGCGACGGACTTCGACTAGCGGGGCCGCCCTCCTACAATGAGCAGTTCTTC.

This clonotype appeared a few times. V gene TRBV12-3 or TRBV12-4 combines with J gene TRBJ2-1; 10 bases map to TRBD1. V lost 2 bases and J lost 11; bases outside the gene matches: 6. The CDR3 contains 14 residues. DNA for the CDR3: TGTGCCAGCAGTTTAAACGACAGGGGGCGACAGCAGTTCTTC. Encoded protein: CASSLNDRGRQQFF.

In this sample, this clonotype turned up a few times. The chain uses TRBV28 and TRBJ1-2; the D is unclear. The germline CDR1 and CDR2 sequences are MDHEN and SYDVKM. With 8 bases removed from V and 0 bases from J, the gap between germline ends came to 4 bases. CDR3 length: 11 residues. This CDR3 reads CASRSNYGYTF. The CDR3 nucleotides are TGTGCCAGCCGGTCTAACTATGGCTACACCTTC.

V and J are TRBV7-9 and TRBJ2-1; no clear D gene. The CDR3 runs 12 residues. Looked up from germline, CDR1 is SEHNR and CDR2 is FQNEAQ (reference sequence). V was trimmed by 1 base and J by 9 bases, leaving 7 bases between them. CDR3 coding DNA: TGTGCCAGCAGCTTAGTACCGAGTGAGCAGTTCTTC. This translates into CASSLVPSEQFF. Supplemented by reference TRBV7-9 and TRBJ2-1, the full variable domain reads DTGVSQNPRHKITKRGQNVTFRCDPISEHNRLYWYRQTLGQGPEFLTYFQNEAQLEKSRLLSDRFSAERPKGSFSTLEIQRTEQGDSAMYLCASSLVPSEQFFGPGTRLTVL.

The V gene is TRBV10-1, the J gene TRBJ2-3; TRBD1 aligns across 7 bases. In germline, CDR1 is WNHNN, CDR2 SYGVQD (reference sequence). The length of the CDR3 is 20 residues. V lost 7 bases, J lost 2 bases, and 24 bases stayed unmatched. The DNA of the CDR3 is TGCGCCAGCATGGCAGATCGAAGGTCCCTAATGACAGGGAACACAGATACGCAGTATTTT. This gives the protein CASMADRRSLMTGNTDTQYF.

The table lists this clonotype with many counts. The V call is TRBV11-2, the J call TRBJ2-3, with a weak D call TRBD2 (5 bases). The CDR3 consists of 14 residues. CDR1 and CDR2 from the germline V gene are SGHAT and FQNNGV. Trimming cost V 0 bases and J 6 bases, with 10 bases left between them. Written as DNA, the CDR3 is TGTGCCAGCAGCTTAGATTCGAGGGTGGATACGCAGTATTTT. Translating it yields CASSLDSRVDTQYF.

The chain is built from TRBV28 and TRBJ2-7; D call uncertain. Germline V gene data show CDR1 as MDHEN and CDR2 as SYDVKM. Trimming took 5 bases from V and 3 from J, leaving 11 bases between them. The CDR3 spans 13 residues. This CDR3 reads CASSRPNYYEQYF. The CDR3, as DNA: TGTGCCAGCAGTCGCCCTAACTACTACGAGCAGTACTTC.

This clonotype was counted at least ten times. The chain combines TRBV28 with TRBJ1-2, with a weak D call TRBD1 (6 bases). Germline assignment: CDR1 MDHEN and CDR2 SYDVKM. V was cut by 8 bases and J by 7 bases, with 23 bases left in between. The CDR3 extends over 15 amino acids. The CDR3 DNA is TGTGCCAGCCTAGGACAAGTGGGACACGGTCGTGGCTACACCTTC. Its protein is CASLGQVGHGRGYTF.

CDR3 in amino acids: CASSIGNGRSGRNEQFF. CDR3 sequence (DNA): TGTGCCAGTAGTATAGGGAACGGCAGGTCGGGTAGGAATGAGCAGTTCTTC. The gene calls are TRBV19 and TRBJ2-1; D is unresolved. V gave up 1 base and J gave up 7 bases, with 20 bases separating them. The CDR3 covers 17 residues. Germline CDR1 LNHDA, CDR2 SQIVND (reference sequence). Combining the CDR3 with reference TRBV19 and TRBJ2-1 gives the whole variable domain DGGITQSPKYLFRKEGQNVTLSCEQNLNHDAMYWYRQDPGQGLRLIYYSQIVNDFQKGDIAEGYSVSREKKESFPLTVTSAQKNPTAFYLCASSIGNGRSGRNEQFFGPGTRLTVL.

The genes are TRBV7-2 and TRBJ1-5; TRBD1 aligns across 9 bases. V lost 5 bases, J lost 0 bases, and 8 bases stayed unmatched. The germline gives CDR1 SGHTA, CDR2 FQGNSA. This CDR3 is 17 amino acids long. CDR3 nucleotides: TGTGCCAGCAGCCGAGGACAGGGGCGGAATAGCAATCAGCCCCAGCATTTT. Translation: CASSRGQGRNSNQPQHF.

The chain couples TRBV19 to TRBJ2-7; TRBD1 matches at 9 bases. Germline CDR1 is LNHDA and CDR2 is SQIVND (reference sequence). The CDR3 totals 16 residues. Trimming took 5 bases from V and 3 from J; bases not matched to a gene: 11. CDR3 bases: TGTGCCAGTAGTCCGGGATTCGGGACAGGGATCTACGAGCAGTACTTC. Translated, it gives CASSPGFGTGIYEQYF.

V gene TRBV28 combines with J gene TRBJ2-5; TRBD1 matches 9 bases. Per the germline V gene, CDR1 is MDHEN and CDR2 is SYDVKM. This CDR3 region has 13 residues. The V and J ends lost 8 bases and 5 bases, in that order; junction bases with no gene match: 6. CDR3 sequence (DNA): TGTGCCAGCGAGGACAGGGGCGGGGAGACCCAGTACTTC. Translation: CASEDRGGETQYF.

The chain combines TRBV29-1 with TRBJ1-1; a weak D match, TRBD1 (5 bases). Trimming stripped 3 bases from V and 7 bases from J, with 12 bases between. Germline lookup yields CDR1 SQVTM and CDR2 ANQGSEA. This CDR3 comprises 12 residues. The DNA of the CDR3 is TGCAGCGTTGATGCCAGGGCGGGTGAAGCTTTCTTT. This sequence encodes CSVDARAGEAFF.

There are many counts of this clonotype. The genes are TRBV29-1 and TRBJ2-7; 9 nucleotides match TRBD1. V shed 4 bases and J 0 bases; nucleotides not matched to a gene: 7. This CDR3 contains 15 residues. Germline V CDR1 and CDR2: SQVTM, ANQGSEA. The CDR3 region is CSVVPGTGSSYEQYF. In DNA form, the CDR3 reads TGCAGCGTTGTCCCCGGGACAGGGAGCTCCTACGAGCAGTACTTC.

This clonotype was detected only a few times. DNA for the CDR3: TGCAGCGTTAGGAGCGCAGGAGATTCACCCCTCCACTTT. Amino acids: CSVRSAGDSPLHF. The rearrangement links TRBV29-1 to TRBJ1-6; D is unresolved. From germline, CDR1 is SQVTM and CDR2 ANQGSEA. V lost 5 bases and J 8 bases, leaving 13 bases between the germline ends. The CDR3 totals 13 residues.

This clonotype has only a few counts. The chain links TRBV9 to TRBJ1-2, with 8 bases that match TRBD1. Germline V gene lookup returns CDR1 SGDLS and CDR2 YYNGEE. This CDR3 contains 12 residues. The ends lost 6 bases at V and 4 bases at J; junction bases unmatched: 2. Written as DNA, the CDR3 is TGTGCCAGCACAGACAGGGGCTATGGCTACACCTTC. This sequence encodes CASTDRGYGYTF.

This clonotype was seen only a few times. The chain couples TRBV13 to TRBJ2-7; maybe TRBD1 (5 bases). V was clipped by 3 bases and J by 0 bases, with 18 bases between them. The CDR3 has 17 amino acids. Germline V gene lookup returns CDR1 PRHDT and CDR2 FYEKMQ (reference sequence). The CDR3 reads CASSFFFPGNTSYEQYF. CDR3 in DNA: TGTGCCAGCAGCTTCTTCTTTCCAGGGAATACCTCCTACGAGCAGTACTTC.

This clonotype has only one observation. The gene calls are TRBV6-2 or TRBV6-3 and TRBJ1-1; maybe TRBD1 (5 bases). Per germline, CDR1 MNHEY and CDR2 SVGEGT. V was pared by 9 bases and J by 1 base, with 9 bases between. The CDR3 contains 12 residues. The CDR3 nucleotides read TGTGCCAGTGGGACGACGAACACTGAAGCTTTCTTT. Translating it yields CASGTTNTEAFF.

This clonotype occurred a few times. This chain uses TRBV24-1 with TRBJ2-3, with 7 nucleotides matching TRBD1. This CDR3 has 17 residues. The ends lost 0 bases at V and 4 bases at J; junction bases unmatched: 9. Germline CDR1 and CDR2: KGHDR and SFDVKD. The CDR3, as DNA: TGTGCCACCAGTGATTTGGGATCTGGACAGGAGGCAGATACGCAGTATTTT. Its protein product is CATSDLGSGQEADTQYF.

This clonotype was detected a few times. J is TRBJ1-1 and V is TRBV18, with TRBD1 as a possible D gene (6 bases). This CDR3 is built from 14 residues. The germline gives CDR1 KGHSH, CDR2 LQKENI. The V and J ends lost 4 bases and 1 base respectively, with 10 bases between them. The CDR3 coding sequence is TGTGCCAGCTCACGGAAACAGGGGAACACTGAAGCTTTCTTT. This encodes CASSRKQGNTEAFF.

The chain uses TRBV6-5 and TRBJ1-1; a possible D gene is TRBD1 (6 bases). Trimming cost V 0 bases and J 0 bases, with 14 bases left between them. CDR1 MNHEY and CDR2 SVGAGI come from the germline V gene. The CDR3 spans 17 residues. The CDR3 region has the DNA TGTGCCAGCAGTTACTCATCCCCGGACAGTGTGAACACTGAAGCTTTCTTT. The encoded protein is CASSYSSPDSVNTEAFF.

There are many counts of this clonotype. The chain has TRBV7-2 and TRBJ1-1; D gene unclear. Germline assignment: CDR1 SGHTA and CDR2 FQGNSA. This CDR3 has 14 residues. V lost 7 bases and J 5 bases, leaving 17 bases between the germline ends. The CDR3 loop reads CASNQEVRGTEAFF. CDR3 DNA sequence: TGTGCCAGCAACCAGGAGGTTAGAGGGACTGAAGCTTTCTTT.

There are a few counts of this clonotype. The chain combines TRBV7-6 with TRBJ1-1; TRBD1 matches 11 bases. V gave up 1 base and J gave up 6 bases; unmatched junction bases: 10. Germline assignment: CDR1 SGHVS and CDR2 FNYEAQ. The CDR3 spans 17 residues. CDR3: CASSLVVLGQGDAEAFF. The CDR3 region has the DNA TGTGCCAGCAGCTTAGTGGTTTTGGGACAGGGGGACGCTGAAGCTTTCTTT.